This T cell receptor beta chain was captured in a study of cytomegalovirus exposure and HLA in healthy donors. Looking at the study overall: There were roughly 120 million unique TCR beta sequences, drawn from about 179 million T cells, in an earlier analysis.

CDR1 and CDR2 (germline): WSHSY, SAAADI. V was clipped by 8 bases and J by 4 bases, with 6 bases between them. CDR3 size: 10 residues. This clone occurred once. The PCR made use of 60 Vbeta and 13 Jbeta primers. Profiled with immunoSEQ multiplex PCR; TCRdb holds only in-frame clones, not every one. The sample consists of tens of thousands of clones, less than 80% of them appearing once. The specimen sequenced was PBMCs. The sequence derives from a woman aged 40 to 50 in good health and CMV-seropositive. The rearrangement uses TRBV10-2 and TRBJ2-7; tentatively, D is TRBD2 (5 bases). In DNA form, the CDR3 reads TGCGCCAGCCGGGATTACGAGCAGTACTTC. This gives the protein CASRDYEQYF.